These 27 T cell receptor beta chains originate from one sample sequenced in a study of blood T cell repertoires in COVID-19. Sequencing used immunoSEQ multiplex PCR; TCRdb keeps in-frame clones, though not all of them. Here the sample spans tens of thousands of clones, more than 70% being singletons. Sequenced: peripheral blood. These receptors all come from a human donor in a cohort sampled during active COVID-19.

V usage is TRBV19 and J usage is TRBJ2-7; tentatively, D is TRBD2 (6 bases). Per germline, CDR1 LNHDA and CDR2 SQIVND (reference sequence). The V and J ends lost 3 bases and 0 bases respectively, with 9 bases between them. The CDR3 totals 14 residues. CDR3 nucleotides: TGTGCCAGTAGTATCGCGGGGAGCTCCTACGAGCAGTACTTC. Translated, it gives CASSIAGSSYEQYF.

The V gene is TRBV5-1, the J gene TRBJ1-2; 7 nucleotides align to TRBD1. This CDR3 has 14 residues. Germline CDR1 is SGHRS and CDR2 is YFSETQ. J lost 3 bases, V lost 2 bases, and 4 bases had no gene match. The CDR3 DNA sequence: TGCGCCAGCAGCTTTAGCCAGGGGGACTATGGCTACACCTTC. Translation: CASSFSQGDYGYTF.

The genes are TRBV29-1 and TRBJ2-1; TRBD2 agrees at 11 bases. The J segment lost 0 bases and the V segment lost 7 bases, leaving 5 bases of the junction unmatched. Germline assignment: CDR1 SQVTM and CDR2 ANQGSEA. This CDR3 has 15 amino acids. CDR3 sequence: CSGSGGDYSYNEQFF. The CDR3 DNA reads TGCAGCGGTAGCGGGGGGGATTACTCCTACAATGAGCAGTTCTTC.

The count of this clone is one. The gene calls are TRBV19 and TRBJ2-4, with 8 bases fitting TRBD2. Looked up from germline, CDR1 is LNHDA and CDR2 is SQIVND (reference sequence). The junction had 8 bases not matched to a gene; V was cut back by 5 bases and J by 5 bases. The CDR3 contains 15 residues. In DNA form, the CDR3 reads TGTGCCAGTAGTTCCGGAACTAGCGGTCAAAACATTCAGTACTTC. Protein product: CASSSGTSGQNIQYF.

The chain combines TRBV6-1 with TRBJ1-2, with 8 bases fitting TRBD1. With 1 base clipped from V and 4 bases from J, the junction kept 2 bases outside the gene matches. Germline-derived CDR1 and CDR2 are MNHNS and SASEGT. The CDR3 contains 14 residues. The CDR3 DNA follows: TGTGCCAGCAGTGAAGGGACAGGGATCTATGGCTACACCTTC. It codes for CASSEGTGIYGYTF.

The V gene is TRBV2, the J gene TRBJ2-5; D is unresolved. The germline CDR1 and CDR2 sequences are SNHLY and FYNNEI. The ends were cut back, 6 bases at V and 4 bases at J, with 15 bases in the middle. The CDR3 runs 14 residues. CDR3 bases: TGTGCCAGCAGGGGCGATTTCGTACGAGAGACCCAGTACTTC. This codes for CASRGDFVRETQYF. The variable domain in full, completed from reference TRBV2 and TRBJ2-5, reads EPEVTQTPSHQVTQMGQEVILRCVPISNHLYFYWYRQILGQKVEFLVSFYNNEISEKSEIFDDQFSVERPDGSNFTLKIRSTKLEDSAMYFCASRGDFVRETQYFGPGTRLLVL.

This chain joins TRBV7-2 and TRBJ2-3; possibly TRBD1 for D (7 bases). The V gene's germline CDR1 is SGHTA and CDR2 FQGNSA. CDR3 length equals 15 residues. V lost 5 bases, J lost 3 bases, and 15 bases lay in between. The CDR3 protein is CASSEQEGATDTQYF. CDR3 nucleotides: TGTGCCAGCAGCGAGCAGGAGGGGGCGACAGATACGCAGTATTTT.

This clone was counted once. Other DNA sequences in the sample encode the same CDR3. CDR3 nucleotides: TGTGCCAGCAGTAGGGGGCAGATGAACACCGGGGAGCTGTTTTTT. Encoded protein: CASSRGQMNTGELFF. The chain has TRBV7-3 and TRBJ2-2; 7 bases agree with TRBD1. This CDR3 is 15 amino acids long. V lost 6 bases and J lost 1; bases outside the gene matches: 5. The germline CDR1 and CDR2 sequences are SGHTA and FQGTGA.

V gene TRBV28 combines with J gene TRBJ1-1, with 7 bases fitting TRBD1. The CDR3 has 14 amino acids. Germline loops: CDR1 MDHEN, CDR2 SYDVKM. V was pared by 10 bases and J by 1 base, with 9 bases of the junction left unmatched. CDR3 in amino acids: CATDRDSSNTEAFF. Here the CDR3 DNA reads TGTGCCACTGACAGGGACTCCTCGAACACTGAAGCTTTCTTT.

The chain carries TRBV25-1 and TRBJ2-7, with 8 positions matching TRBD2. Germline V gene lookup returns CDR1 MGHDK and CDR2 SYGVNS. Trimming removed 4 bases from V and 2 bases from J; junction bases left unmatched: 7. This CDR3 is built from 15 residues. Here the CDR3 reads CASSASGGVAYEQYF. The DNA of the CDR3 is TGTGCCAGCAGTGCCAGCGGGGGAGTGGCCTACGAGCAGTACTTC.

This chain links TRBV5-1 with TRBJ2-2; TRBD2 matches 8 bases. The CDR3 runs to 15 residues. Germline loops: CDR1 SGHRS, CDR2 YFSETQ. V was clipped by 0 bases and J by 4 bases; unmatched bases: 2. CDR3 coding DNA: TGCGCCAGCAGCTTGGGAGCGGGGGCCACCGGGGAGCTGTTTTTT. This translates into CASSLGAGATGELFF.

The chain is built from TRBV28 and TRBJ2-3, with 11 positions matching TRBD2. Germline CDR1 reads MDHEN; CDR2 reads SYDVKM. Trimming at V came to 5 bases and at J to 5 bases, leaving 9 bases not matched to a gene. This CDR3 spans 16 amino acids. Here the CDR3 reads CASSTRASGRIDTQYF. In DNA, the CDR3 is TGTGCCAGCAGTACACGGGCTAGCGGGAGGATAGATACGCAGTATTTT.

There are a few counts of this clone. The J gene is TRBJ2-7, the V gene TRBV6-6; 8 bases align to TRBD1. Germline lookup yields CDR1 MNHNY and CDR2 SVGAGI (reference sequence). The CDR3 spans 15 residues. With V trimmed by 2 bases and J by 3 bases, 6 bases remained unmatched. The CDR3 nucleotides are TGTGCCAGCAGTTACGTCCAGGGGGCGAACTACGAGCAGTACTTC. This gives the protein CASSYVQGANYEQYF.

V usage is TRBV9 and J usage is TRBJ2-7, with 12 bases aligning to TRBD1. Germline loops: CDR1 SGDLS, CDR2 YYNGEE. The J segment lost 4 bases and the V segment lost 4 bases, leaving 6 bases of the junction unmatched. The CDR3 is 15 residues long. CDR3: CASSLGGQGAYEQYF. The DNA for the CDR3 is TGTGCCAGCAGCCTTGGGGGACAGGGGGCGTACGAGCAGTACTTC.

The V call is TRBV23-1, the J call TRBJ1-6; 7 nucleotides align to TRBD1. TRBV23-1 is noted as an ORF with a role that remains uncertain. The CDR3 consists of 16 residues. J was trimmed by 8 bases and V by 3 bases; bases with no gene match: 10. The CDR3 coding sequence is TGCGCCAGCAGTCAGACCAAGACAGGGCTAGATTCACCCCTCCACTTT. It specifies CASSQTKTGLDSPLHF.

This chain uses TRBV12-3 or TRBV12-4 with TRBJ1-1, with no clear D. The CDR3 is 12 residues long. V lost 5 bases, J lost 9 bases, and 13 bases lay in between. In DNA form, the CDR3 reads TGTGCCAGCAGTCTGACTCCCTGGCAAGCTTTCTTT. Protein sequence: CASSLTPWQAFF.

This rearrangement joins TRBV6-6 to TRBJ2-7; D gene ambiguous. The CDR3 contains 13 residues. V was pared by 7 bases and J by 4 bases, with 14 bases between. The germline CDR1 and CDR2 sequences are MNHNY and SVGAGI (reference sequence). CDR3 residues: CASTPNTYYEQYF. DNA of the CDR3: TGTGCCAGCACCCCGAACACGTATTACGAGCAGTACTTC.

CDR3 amino acids: CASTDGLAESTGELFF. CDR3 in DNA: TGTGCCAGCACCGATGGACTAGCGGAGAGCACCGGGGAGCTGTTTTTT. The chain combines TRBV9 with TRBJ2-2, with TRBD2 matching 10 bases. This CDR3 has 16 residues. The V and J ends lost 6 bases and 4 bases, in that order; junction bases with no gene match: 9. Germline V lookup: CDR1 SGDLS, CDR2 YYNGEE.

This clone has just one count. V is TRBV11-2 and J is TRBJ1-5; D unresolved. Germline CDR1 and CDR2: SGHAT and FQNNGV. Trimming took off 2 bases at V and 0 bases at J, with 11 bases between the two ends. This CDR3 spans 16 amino acids. In DNA form, the CDR3 reads TGTGCCAGCAGCTTACTCGCGGATCTTAGCAATCAGCCCCAGCATTTT. This encodes CASSLLADLSNQPQHF.

The chain carries TRBV4-1 and TRBJ1-3; no definite D call. The V end was cut by 0 bases, the J end by 0 bases, with 9 bases between. The CDR3 covers 16 residues. CDR1 MGHRA and CDR2 YSYEKL come from the germline V gene. The CDR3: CASSQDYSHSGNTIYF. DNA for the CDR3: TGCGCCAGCAGCCAAGATTACAGCCACTCTGGAAACACCATATATTTT.

V and J are TRBV10-1 and TRBJ1-2; TRBD1 matches at 9 bases. The CDR3 spans 15 residues. From germline, CDR1 is WNHNN and CDR2 SYGVQD (reference sequence). Losses at the gene ends were 8 bases for V and 2 bases for J; bases not matched to a gene: 9. In DNA, the CDR3 is TGCGCCAGCCCAACCCGGGACAGGGTGAACTATGGCTACACCTTC. Translating gives CASPTRDRVNYGYTF.

V gene TRBV18 combines with J gene TRBJ2-7, with TRBD1 matching 8 bases. CDR3 size: 14 residues. CDR1 and CDR2 from the germline V gene are KGHSH and LQKENI. V was clipped by 8 bases and J by 1 base; unmatched bases: 7. CDR3: CASQPGTGSYEQYF. The DNA for the CDR3 is TGTGCCAGCCAGCCCGGGACAGGTTCCTACGAGCAGTACTTC.

V gene TRBV23-1 combines with J gene TRBJ2-7; tentative D call: TRBD2 (5 bases). TRBV23-1 is treated as an ORF (open reading frame) with a function not yet certain. Trimming pared 5 bases from V and 6 bases from J, leaving 20 bases between. The CDR3 length is 15 residues. CDR3 DNA: TGCGCCAGCAGTGAGTTAGAAGTGTCGACTACCGAGCAGTACTTC. Protein sequence: CASSELEVSTTEQYF.

The chain couples TRBV7-8 to TRBJ1-4, with TRBD1 matching 8 bases. In germline, CDR1 is SGHVS, CDR2 FQNEAQ. This CDR3 contains 14 residues. The trim removed 5 bases at V and 3 bases at J, leaving 2 bases unmatched. The CDR3: CASSKTGANEKLFF. The CDR3 DNA sequence: TGTGCCAGCAGCAAGACAGGGGCTAATGAAAAACTGTTTTTT.

V gene TRBV5-4 combines with J gene TRBJ2-5; TRBD1 agrees at 7 bases. Germline loops: CDR1 SGHNT, CDR2 YYREEE (reference sequence). Losses at the gene ends were 2 bases for V and 3 bases for J; bases not matched to a gene: 4. This CDR3 spans 14 amino acids. The CDR3 DNA follows: TGTGCCAGCAGCTTTGCCGGGACAGAAGAGACCCAGTACTTC. This translates into CASSFAGTEETQYF.

The V and J genes are TRBV2 and TRBJ1-5; 7 positions agree with TRBD1. Germline CDR1 and CDR2: SNHLY and FYNNEI. The CDR3 has 14 amino acids. V shed 4 bases and J 0 bases; nucleotides not matched to a gene: 0. CDR3 sequence (DNA): TGTGCCAGCAGTGGACAGGGTAGCAATCAGCCCCAGCATTTT. The encoded protein is CASSGQGSNQPQHF.

This chain connects TRBV5-5 to TRBJ2-1; tentative D call: TRBD1 (7 bases). Deletions cut 2 bases from V and 5 bases from J, with 17 bases between. The CDR3 loop spans 16 amino acids. The V gene's germline CDR1 is SGHKS and CDR2 YYEKEE (reference sequence). CDR3 DNA sequence: TGTGCCAGCAGCTTTCTAGGCGGGACAGAACACAATGAGCAGTTCTTC. It is translated as CASSFLGGTEHNEQFF.